The entry below describes one TCR beta chain. The antigen is unknown. Tagging with unique molecular identifiers was a feature of the TCR beta cDNA libraries. The T cell input of about 0.9 to 10 million gave 400,000 to 500,000 cDNA molecules. TCRdb itself ran the PCR reads through MiXCR, one entry per CDR3 protein. This sample yields roughly 700,000 distinct CDR3 sequences, of which 25% to 30% are seen a single time; around 0.56% belongs to the top ten. The data belong to a study of post-analysis software for immune sequencing data. General observations from the study: Patients had higher frequencies than controls of roughly five TRBV segments, including TRBV5-6, TRBV5-1 and TRBV20-1.

In germline, CDR1 is DFQATT, CDR2 SNEGSKA (reference sequence). The CDR3 extends over 16 amino acids. Trimming took off 0 bases at V and 1 base at J, with 13 bases between the two ends. The V and J genes are TRBV20-1 and TRBJ1-5; a weak D match, TRBD1 (5 bases). The sample taken for sequencing was blood. This TCR came from a girl aged 10 to 17 with multiple sclerosis. The CDR3 region has the DNA TGCAGTGCTAGAGATGGTTCGGGGCAGAGCAATCAGCCCCAGCATTTT. Protein product: CSARDGSGQSNQPQHF.